These T cell receptor beta chains were read from a single sample in a study of blood T cells in healthy people across ages. TCRdb used MiXCR to reprocess the 5' RACE reads, holding one entry per CDR3 protein. The repertoire includes hundreds of thousands of distinct CDR3 sequences, roughly 48% of them detected once, and under 15% sits in the top ten. Sequenced material: blood. These receptors were taken from a man aged 25-45 years in good health. The CDR3 runs from the conserved cysteine through the conserved F or W. A D gene is named only where the DNA matches it firmly. Clone size appears in some rows only: once, few, many, or a class for an expanded clone.

-	TRBJ2-7	few	TRBV20-1	TGCAGTGCTAGCGGAGGGGCCCACGAGCAGTACTTC	CSASGGAHEQYF
TRBD1	TRBJ1-4	-	TRBV5-7	TGTGCCAGCAGCTTGGCTGCCGGGACAGGTCTTGCTAATGAAAAACTGTTTTTT	CASSLAAGTGLANEKLFF
-	TRBJ1-6	-	TRBV7-8	TGTGCCAGCAGCGGTGGGGCCCAGGGGAACTCACCCCTCCACTTT	CASSGGAQGNSPLHF
TRBD1	TRBJ1-1	-	TRBV12-3/TRBV12-4	TGTGCCAGCAGTCTCCACACCCCAGGGGGCACTGAAGCTTTCTTT	CASSLHTPGGTEAFF
-	TRBJ2-7	-	TRBV12-3/TRBV12-4	TGTGCCAGCGCAGGGGCAGTGGGTCGCGAGCAGTACTTC	CASAGAVGREQYF
TRBD2	TRBJ2-1	-	TRBV20-1	TGCAGTGCCAGGTCCCCGACTAGCGGGGAATATGAGCAGTTCTTC	CSARSPTSGEYEQFF
-	TRBJ2-2	-	TRBV27	TGTGCCAGCAGTTTGGAACCTTACACCGGGGAGCTGTTTTTT	CASSLEPYTGELFF
-	TRBJ1-2	many	TRBV6-5	TGTGCCAGCAGCCTGTCGGGGGGCGGCTACACCTTC	CASSLSGGGYTF
TRBD1	TRBJ1-4	-	TRBV4-1	TGCGCCAGCAGCCAATCGGGACAGGGGAATGAAAAACTGTTTTTT	CASSQSGQGNEKLFF
-	TRBJ1-2	-	TRBV28	TGTGCCAGTCTCCCAGGGCTTAACTATGGCTACACCTTC	CASLPGLNYGYTF